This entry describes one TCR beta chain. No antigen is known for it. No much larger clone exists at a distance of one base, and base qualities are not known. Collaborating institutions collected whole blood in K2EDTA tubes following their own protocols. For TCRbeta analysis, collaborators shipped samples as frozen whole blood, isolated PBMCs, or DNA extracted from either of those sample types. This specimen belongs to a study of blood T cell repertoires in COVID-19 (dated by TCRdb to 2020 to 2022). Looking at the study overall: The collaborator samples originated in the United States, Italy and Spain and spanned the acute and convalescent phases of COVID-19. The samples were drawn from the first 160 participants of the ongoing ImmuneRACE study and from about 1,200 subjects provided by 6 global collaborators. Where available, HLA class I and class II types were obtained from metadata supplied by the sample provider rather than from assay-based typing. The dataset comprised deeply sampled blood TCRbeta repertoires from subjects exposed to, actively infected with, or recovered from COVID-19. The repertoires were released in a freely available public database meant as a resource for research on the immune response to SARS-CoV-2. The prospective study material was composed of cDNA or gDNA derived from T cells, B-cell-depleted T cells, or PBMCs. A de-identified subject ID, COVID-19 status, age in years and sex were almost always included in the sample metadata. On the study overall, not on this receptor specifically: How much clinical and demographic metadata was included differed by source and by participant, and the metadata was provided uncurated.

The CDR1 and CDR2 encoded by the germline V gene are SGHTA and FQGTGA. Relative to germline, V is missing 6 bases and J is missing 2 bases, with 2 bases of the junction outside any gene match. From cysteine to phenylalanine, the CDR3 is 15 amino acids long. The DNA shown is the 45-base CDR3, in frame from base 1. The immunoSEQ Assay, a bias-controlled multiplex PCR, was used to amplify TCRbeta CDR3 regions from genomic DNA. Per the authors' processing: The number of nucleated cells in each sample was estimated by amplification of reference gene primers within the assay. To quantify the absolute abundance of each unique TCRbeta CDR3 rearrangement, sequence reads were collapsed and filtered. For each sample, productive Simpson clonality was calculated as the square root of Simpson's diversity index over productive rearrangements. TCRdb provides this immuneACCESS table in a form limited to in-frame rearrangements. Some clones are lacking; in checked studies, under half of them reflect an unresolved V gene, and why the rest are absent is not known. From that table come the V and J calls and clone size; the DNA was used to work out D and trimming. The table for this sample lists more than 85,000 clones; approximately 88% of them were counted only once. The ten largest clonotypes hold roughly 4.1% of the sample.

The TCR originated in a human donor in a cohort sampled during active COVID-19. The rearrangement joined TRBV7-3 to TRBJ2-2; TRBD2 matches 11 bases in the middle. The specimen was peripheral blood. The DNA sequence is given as TGTGCCAGCAGGGGGACTAGCGGTAACACCGGGGAGCTGTTTTTT. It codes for CASRGTSGNTGELFF.